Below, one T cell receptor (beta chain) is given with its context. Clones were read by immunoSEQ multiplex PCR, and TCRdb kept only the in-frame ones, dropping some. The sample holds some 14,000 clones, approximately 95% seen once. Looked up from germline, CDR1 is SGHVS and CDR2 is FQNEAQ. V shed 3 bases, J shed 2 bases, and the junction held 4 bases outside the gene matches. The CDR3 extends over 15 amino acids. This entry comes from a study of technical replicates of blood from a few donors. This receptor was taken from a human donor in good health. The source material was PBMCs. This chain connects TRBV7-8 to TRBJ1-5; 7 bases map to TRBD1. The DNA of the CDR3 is TGTGCCAGCAGCTTCTCAGACAGGGGCAATCAGCCCCAGCATTTT. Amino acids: CASSFSDRGNQPQHF.